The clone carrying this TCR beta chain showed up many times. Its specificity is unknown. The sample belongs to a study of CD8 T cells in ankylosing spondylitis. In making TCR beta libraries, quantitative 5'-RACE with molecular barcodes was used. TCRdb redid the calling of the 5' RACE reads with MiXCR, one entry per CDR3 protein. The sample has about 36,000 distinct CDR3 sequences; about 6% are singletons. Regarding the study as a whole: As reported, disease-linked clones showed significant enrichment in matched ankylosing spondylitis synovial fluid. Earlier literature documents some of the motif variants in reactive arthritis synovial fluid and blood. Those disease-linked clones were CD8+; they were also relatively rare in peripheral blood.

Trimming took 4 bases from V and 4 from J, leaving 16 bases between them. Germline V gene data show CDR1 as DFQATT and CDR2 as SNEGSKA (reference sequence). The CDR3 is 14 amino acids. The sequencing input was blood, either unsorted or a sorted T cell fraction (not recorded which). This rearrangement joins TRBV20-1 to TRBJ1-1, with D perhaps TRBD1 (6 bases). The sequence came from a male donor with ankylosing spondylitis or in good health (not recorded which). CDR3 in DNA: TGCAGTGCTATGAGGACAGTTATGAGCACTGAAGCTTTCTTT. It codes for CSAMRTVMSTEAFF.